The 9 T cell receptor beta chains listed next were all sequenced from one sample in a study of cytomegalovirus exposure and HLA in healthy donors. TCRdb's copy holds only in-frame clones and misses some; the assay was immunoSEQ multiplex PCR. Here the sample spans over 200,000 clones, 85% to 90% being singletons. Input material: PBMCs. These receptors all come from a woman under 30 in good health and CMV-seronegative.

DNA for the CDR3: TGTGCCAGCAGCCAACTAAGACAGACAGATACGCAGTATTTT. Protein sequence: CASSQLRQTDTQYF. The chain links TRBV7-9 to TRBJ2-3, with D tentatively TRBD1 (5 bases). The length of the CDR3 is 14 residues. The germline CDR1 and CDR2 sequences are SEHNR and FQNEAQ (reference sequence). Trimming pared 5 bases from V and 3 bases from J, leaving 12 bases between.

This chain joins TRBV19 and TRBJ2-1; 9 nucleotides match TRBD2. The V gene end was trimmed by 6 bases and the J gene end by 2 bases; junction bases not matched to a gene: 5. CDR1 is LNHDA, CDR2 SQIVND, per germline (reference sequence). CDR3 length: 15 amino acids. CDR3 coding DNA: TGTGCCAGTAGCCCTAGCGGGAATACCTACAATGAGCAGTTCTTC. Its protein product is CASSPSGNTYNEQFF.

The CDR3 DNA sequence: TGCAGCGTGCTGGCGGCTGGGCGTCTAGGGGGTGGCTACACCTTC. Amino acids: CSVLAAGRLGGGYTF. The gene calls are TRBV29-1 and TRBJ1-2; D perhaps matches TRBD1 (6 bases). The germline V gene encodes CDR1 SQVTM and CDR2 ANQGSEA. Trimming took 6 bases from V and 7 from J, leaving 24 bases between them. This CDR3 comprises 15 residues.

The chain links TRBV29-1 to TRBJ2-1, with a tentative D call TRBD1 (7 bases). The length of the CDR3 is 13 residues. Looked up from germline, CDR1 is SQVTM and CDR2 is ANQGSEA. V lost 6 bases, J lost 9 bases, and 18 bases lay in between. The CDR3 DNA is TGCAGCGTCCTACAGGGGCTGGGAGGTGAGCAGTTCTTC. It translates to CSVLQGLGGEQFF.

The rearrangement links TRBV27 to TRBJ1-5; D may be TRBD1 (5 bases). This CDR3 has 13 residues. The V end was cut by 8 bases, the J end by 3 bases, with 11 bases between. CDR1 is MNHEY and CDR2 is SMNVEV in the germline V gene (reference sequence). CDR3 loop: CASGGFNNQPQHF. In DNA, the CDR3 is TGTGCCAGCGGGGGGTTCAACAATCAGCCCCAGCATTTT.

The rearrangement uses TRBV19 and TRBJ1-5; TRBD1 agrees at 7 bases. Germline loops: CDR1 LNHDA, CDR2 SQIVND (reference sequence). V dropped 1 base and J dropped 7; count of bases not matched to a gene: 7. This CDR3 has 15 residues. The CDR3 nucleotides read TGTGCCAGTAGTATAGGACAGGGAGGCGAACAGCCCCAGCATTTT. This sequence encodes CASSIGQGGEQPQHF. The whole variable domain, filled in from reference TRBV19 and TRBJ1-5, reads DGGITQSPKYLFRKEGQNVTLSCEQNLNHDAMYWYRQDPGQGLRLIYYSQIVNDFQKGDIAEGYSVSREKKESFPLTVTSAQKNPTAFYLCASSIGQGGEQPQHFGDGTRLSIL.

The gene calls are TRBV10-3 and TRBJ2-5, with D perhaps TRBD2 (6 bases). This CDR3 contains 13 residues. Germline V gene lookup returns CDR1 ENHRY and CDR2 SYGVKD. V was shortened by 2 bases and J by 5 bases, with 9 bases between the two germline ends. CDR3 sequence (DNA): TGTGCCATCAGTGAGGGGACTCGGGAGACCCAGTACTTC. Its translation is CAISEGTRETQYF.

The chain joins TRBV4-3 to TRBJ1-4, with D possibly matching TRBD1 (5 bases). The CDR3 sequence is 16 residues long. Germline values: CDR1 LGHNA, CDR2 YSLEER. V lost 5 bases to trimming and J lost 6 bases, with 19 bases between them. In DNA form, the CDR3 reads TGCGCCAGCAGCAAATCGTGGACACTTTCATATGAAAAACTGTTTTTT. Its translation: CASSKSWTLSYEKLFF.

The chain has TRBV28 and TRBJ1-5; the D gene is possibly TRBD1 (5 bases). Trimming cost V 5 bases and J 4 bases, with 15 bases left between them. Germline CDR1 MDHEN, CDR2 SYDVKM. This CDR3 is 15 amino acids long. The CDR3 region has the DNA TGTGCCAGCAGTCCCGCAGGGATACCGAATCAGCCCCAGCATTTT. Translated, it gives CASSPAGIPNQPQHF.